Sequencing of this T cell receptor beta chain was carried out in a study of Ad26.COV2.S vaccination and SARS-CoV-2 variants. The assay was immunoSEQ multiplex PCR, and TCRdb's table has in-frame clones only and misses some. The sample yields about 410,000 clones, 80% to 95% seen once. As to treatment: 15 to 20 received Ad26.COV2.S at low or high dose, single or two shots; about 5 received placebo; per-sample allocation not given. Day 63 after the first vaccine or placebo injection was the time point for sampling. An Ad26 vector carrying the Wuhan-strain SARS-CoV-2 spike served as the vaccine. Losses at the gene ends were 3 bases for V and 2 bases for J; bases not matched to a gene: 12. The CDR3 contains 19 residues. Germline V gene lookup returns CDR1 MNHEY and CDR2 SVGEGT.

The specimen comprised peripheral blood, sampled in a trial of Ad26.COV2.S vaccine versus placebo. The chain couples TRBV6-2 or TRBV6-3 to TRBJ2-3, with TRBD2 matching over 12 bases. The sequence was collected from a person between 18 and 59 years old who received the Ad26.COV2.S COVID-19 vaccine or a placebo. The CDR3 protein is CASSYRIASGGAFTDTQYF. The CDR3 nucleotides read TGTGCCAGCAGTTATAGGATCGCTAGCGGGGGGGCGTTCACAGATACGCAGTATTTT.